The rows below give T cell receptor beta chains drawn from one sample of a study of shared clonotypes between healthy human individuals. Sequencing used immunoSEQ multiplex PCR; TCRdb keeps in-frame clones, though not all of them. The table records 100,000 or so clones, roughly 45% of them present only once. The sequenced sample was PBMCs. Source of these receptors: a woman aged 35 to 49 in good health. Some clones in this sample may be carry-over from other donors' samples. The CDR3 runs from the conserved cysteine through the conserved F or W. D genes are given only for firm matches. Clone size is stated in some rows and not others, as once, few, many or a class when expanded.

v_call	d_call	clone_size	j_call	cdr3_nt	cdr3_aa
TRBV4-2	-	-	TRBJ2-2	TGTGCCAGCAGCCAAGACTGGGCCGGGGAGCTGTTTTTT	CASSQDWAGELFF
TRBV2	-	-	TRBJ2-1	TGTGCCAGCAGGGGGGTTGGCATAGGGAATGAGCAGTTCTTC	CASRGVGIGNEQFF
TRBV15	TRBD1	many	TRBJ1-5	TGTGCCACCAGCAGGGGCCAGGGGGCGGCCCAGCCCCAGCATTTT	CATSRGQGAAQPQHF
TRBV7-9	TRBD1	few	TRBJ2-5	TGTGCCAGCAGCTTGAACAGGGGTGGCGAGACCCAGTACTTC	CASSLNRGGETQYF
TRBV7-3	-	-	TRBJ2-5	TGTGCCAGCAGCTCCTCCGGTGCACCCCAAGAGACCCAGTACTTC	CASSSSGAPQETQYF
TRBV6-1	-	-	TRBJ2-5	TGTGCCAGCAGCCGTAGCGGCATACAAGAGACCCAGTACTTC	CASSRSGIQETQYF
TRBV7-9	-	few	TRBJ1-6	TGTGCCAGCAGCTTAGGAGAGGCTAGTGTATCACCCCTCCACTTT	CASSLGEASVSPLHF
TRBV6-5	TRBD1	-	TRBJ2-7	TGTGCCAGCAGTTACTCGGGGGACAGGGGCGAGCAGTACTTC	CASSYSGDRGEQYF
TRBV25-1	TRBD1	-	TRBJ1-5	TGTGCCAGCAGTGAAATGGACAGGGGGGACGGTCAGCCCCAGCATTTT	CASSEMDRGDGQPQHF
TRBV27	-	-	TRBJ1-5	TGTGCCAGCAGTTTAAACTACAATCAGCCCCAGCATTTT	CASSLNYNQPQHF
TRBV29-1	TRBD1	few	TRBJ1-4	TGCAGCGTTGAGTCTGGACAGGGAAATGAAAAACTGTTTTTT	CSVESGQGNEKLFF
TRBV27	-	-	TRBJ1-4	TGTGCCAGCAGTTTATCCGACCCGGCAGCCGCGTATGAAAAACTGTTTTTT	CASSLSDPAAAYEKLFF
TRBV28	TRBD2	once	TRBJ2-7	TGTGCTGGGTCTAGCGGGAGGTCATACGAGCAGTACTTC	CAGSSGRSYEQYF
TRBV13	TRBD2	-	TRBJ2-7	TGTGCCAGCAGCTTCCAGACTAGCGGGGGCTCCTACGAGCAGTACTTC	CASSFQTSGGSYEQYF
TRBV11-2	-	many	TRBJ2-5	TGTGCCAGCAGCGCAAGGGGAGCGGCAGACCAAGAGACCCAGTACTTC	CASSARGAADQETQYF
TRBV28	-	-	TRBJ1-4	TGTGCCAGCAGTAGAGAAAAACTGTTTTTT	CASSREKLFF
TRBV30	TRBD1	-	TRBJ2-6	TGTGCCTGGAGTAGCGAGGGGGCCCCTGGGGCCAACGTCCTGACTTTC	CAWSSEGAPGANVLTF
TRBV6-1	-	many	TRBJ2-7	TGTGCCAGCAGTGAACGACAGGACCACTCCTACGAGCAGTACTTC	CASSERQDHSYEQYF
TRBV9	-	many	TRBJ1-1	TGTGCCAGCAGCGTAGGCCAGATTTACACTGAAGCTTTCTTT	CASSVGQIYTEAFF
TRBV2	-	-	TRBJ2-7	TGTGCCAGCAGTGACAGGGCCAATACCTACGAGCAGTACTTC	CASSDRANTYEQYF
TRBV19	-	many	TRBJ2-1	TGTGCCAGTAGTCCCGCTGCGCTTCAAGATGAGCAGTTCTTC	CASSPAALQDEQFF
TRBV20-1	TRBD1	many	TRBJ2-7	TGCAGTGCTAGCCGACAGGGGGAGCAGTACTTC	CSASRQGEQYF
TRBV30	-	few	TRBJ2-7	TGTGCCTCACTGACAGATACCTACGAGCAGTACTTC	CASLTDTYEQYF
TRBV7-3	-	many	TRBJ2-3	TGTGCCAGCAGCCCGGACCCCACAGATACGCAGTATTTT	CASSPDPTDTQYF
TRBV29-1	-	many	TRBJ1-1	TGCAGCGTTGTACCCTATGTGGACACTGAAGCTTTCTTT	CSVVPYVDTEAFF
TRBV10-2	-	-	TRBJ2-1	TGCGCCAGCAGTCCTTACAATGAGCAGTTCTTC	CASSPYNEQFF
TRBV7-9	-	few	TRBJ1-5	TGTGCCAGCAGCCTTACAGGCCTAAATCAGCCCCAGCATTTT	CASSLTGLNQPQHF
TRBV30	-	-	TRBJ2-1	TGTGCCTGGGGTGGGGCTAGCTGGGTCTTC	CAWGGASWVF
TRBV29-1	TRBD2	few	TRBJ2-1	TGCAGCGTTGAAGCCAGACTAGCGGGAGGGGAGCAGTTCTTC	CSVEARLAGGEQFF
TRBV28	TRBD1	-	TRBJ1-5	TGTGCCAGCAGTTCCGACAGGGTAAGCAATCAGCCCCAGCATTTT	CASSSDRVSNQPQHF
TRBV5-1	-	once	TRBJ1-1	TGCGCCAGCAGCTTAGAACCAGATAAGAACACTGAAGCTTTCTTT	CASSLEPDKNTEAFF
TRBV6-5	TRBD1	-	TRBJ2-5	TGTGCCAGCAGTAGACAGGGAAAGACCCAGTACTTC	CASSRQGKTQYF
TRBV25-1	TRBD1	-	TRBJ1-2	TGTGCCAGCGGAGGTCCGGGACAGCATTCTAACTATGGCTACACCTTC	CASGGPGQHSNYGYTF
TRBV6-5	-	-	TRBJ2-3	TGTGCCAGCAGTTACGTGTCTTCTCCACAGGTTACGCAGTATTTT	CASSYVSSPQVTQYF
TRBV10-3	TRBD2	once	TRBJ2-1	TGTGCCATCAGTGAGTCGTTGCGGGAGGATGGATACAATGAGCAGTTCTTC	CAISESLREDGYNEQFF
TRBV25-1	TRBD1	-	TRBJ2-7	TGTGCCAGCAGTGACACGGGACAGGGGCTCGAGCAGTACTTC	CASSDTGQGLEQYF
TRBV15	-	-	TRBJ2-1	TGTGCCACCAGCAGAGAGCACGCCAGCACCTACAATGAGCAGTTCTTC	CATSREHASTYNEQFF
TRBV30	-	many	TRBJ2-2	TGTGCCTGGAGTGTACTGGGGAACAGACCCGGGGAGCTGTTTTTT	CAWSVLGNRPGELFF
TRBV11-2	-	-	TRBJ2-7	TGTGCCAGCAGCTTAGCGACTAGGGGAAACTCCTACGAGCAGTACTTC	CASSLATRGNSYEQYF